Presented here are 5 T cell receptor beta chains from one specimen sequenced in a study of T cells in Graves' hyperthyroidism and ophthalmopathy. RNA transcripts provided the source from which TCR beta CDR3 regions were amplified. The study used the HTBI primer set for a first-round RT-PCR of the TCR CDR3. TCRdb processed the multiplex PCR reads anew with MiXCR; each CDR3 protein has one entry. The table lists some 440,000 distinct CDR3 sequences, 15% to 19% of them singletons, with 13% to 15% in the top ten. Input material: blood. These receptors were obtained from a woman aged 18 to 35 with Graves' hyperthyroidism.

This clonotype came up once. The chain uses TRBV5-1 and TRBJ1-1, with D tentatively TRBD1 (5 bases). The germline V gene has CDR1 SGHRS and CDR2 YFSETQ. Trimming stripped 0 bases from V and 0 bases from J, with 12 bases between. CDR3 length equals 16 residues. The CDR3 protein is CASSLEQAAMNTEAFF. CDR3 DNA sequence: TGCGCCAGCAGCTTGGAACAGGCCGCCATGAACACTGAAGCTTTCTTT.

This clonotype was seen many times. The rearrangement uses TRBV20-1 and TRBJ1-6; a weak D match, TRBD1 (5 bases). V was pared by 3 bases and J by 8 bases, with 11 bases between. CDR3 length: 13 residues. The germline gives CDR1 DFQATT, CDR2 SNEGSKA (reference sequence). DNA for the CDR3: TGCAGTGCTAGCCTCAGGGAATATTCACCCCTCCACTTT. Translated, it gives CSASLREYSPLHF.

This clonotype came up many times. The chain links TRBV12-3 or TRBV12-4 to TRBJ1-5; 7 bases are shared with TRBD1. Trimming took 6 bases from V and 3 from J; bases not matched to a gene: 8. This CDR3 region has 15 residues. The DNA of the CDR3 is TGTGCCAGCAGCAAACAGGGGTATAACAATCAGCCCCAGCATTTT. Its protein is CASSKQGYNNQPQHF.

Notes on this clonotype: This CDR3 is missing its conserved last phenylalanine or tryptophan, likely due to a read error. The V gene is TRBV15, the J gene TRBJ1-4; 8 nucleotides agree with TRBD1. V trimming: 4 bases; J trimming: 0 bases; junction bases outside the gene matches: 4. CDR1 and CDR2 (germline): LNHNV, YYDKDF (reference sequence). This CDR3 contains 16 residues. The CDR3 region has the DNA TGTGCCACCAGCACGGACAGGGTTTCAACTAATGAAAAACTGTTTTCT. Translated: CATSTDRVSTNEKLFS.

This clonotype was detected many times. The CDR3 loop reads CASSPSYEVYEQYF. The CDR3, as DNA: TGTGCCAGCAGCCCATCTTATGAGGTGTACGAGCAGTACTTC. The gene calls are TRBV12-3 or TRBV12-4 and TRBJ2-7; D ambiguous. The V and J ends lost 6 bases and 4 bases respectively, with 16 bases between them. CDR3 length: 14 amino acids.